A single sample is the source of the 21 T cell receptor beta chains below, sequenced in a study of blood T cell repertoires in COVID-19. Generated by immunoSEQ multiplex PCR, the TCRdb table keeps only in-frame clones and is missing some. The sample holds 100,000 to 150,000 clones, 90% seen once. The sequencing sample was made of peripheral blood. These receptor sequences come from a man aged 50 or older with active COVID-19.

The chain has TRBV7-9 and TRBJ2-6; D gene unclear. Germline CDR1 SEHNR, CDR2 FQNEAQ (reference sequence). Trimming took off 2 bases at V and 2 bases at J, with 16 bases between the two ends. This CDR3 spans 18 amino acids. The CDR3 DNA sequence: TGTGCCAGCAGCTTACTCGGTCGCTCTATGACTGGGGCCAACGTCCTGACTTTC. Translation gives CASSLLGRSMTGANVLTF.

This rearrangement joins TRBV5-1 to TRBJ1-5; 10 nucleotides agree with TRBD1. From germline, CDR1 is SGHRS and CDR2 YFSETQ. J gave up 6 bases and V 4 bases, and 4 bases lay outside the gene matches. This CDR3 has 14 residues. The CDR3 DNA reads as TGCGCCAGCAGCGAGACAGGGGGCGGTCAGCCCCAGCATTTT. Protein: CASSETGGGQPQHF.

The chain couples TRBV5-1 to TRBJ2-1, with D perhaps TRBD2 (6 bases). Trimming cost V 3 bases and J 3 bases, with 16 bases left between them. CDR3 size: 16 residues. CDR1 SGHRS and CDR2 YFSETQ come from the germline V gene. The CDR3 loop is CASSSGHSGIYNEQFF. For the CDR3, the DNA is TGCGCCAGCAGCTCCGGGCATAGCGGTATCTACAATGAGCAGTTCTTC.

The chain employs TRBV6-5 and TRBJ2-7; D unclear. Germline-derived CDR1 and CDR2 are MNHEY and SVGAGI. This CDR3 is 13 amino acids long. Trimming took 6 bases from V and 0 from J, leaving 9 bases between them. The CDR3 bases are TGTGCCAGCAGGTCCGACATCTCCTACGAGCAGTACGTC. This sequence encodes CASRSDISYEQYV.

V usage is TRBV5-1 and J usage is TRBJ2-1; 7 positions agree with TRBD1. The CDR3 sequence is 17 residues long. In germline, CDR1 is SGHRS, CDR2 YFSETQ. V lost 0 bases to trimming and J lost 4 bases; unmatched junction nucleotides: 10. DNA of the CDR3: TGCGCCAGCAGCTTGGCCCGGTCCGGGACAGAGTACAATGAGCAGTTCTTC. As protein: CASSLARSGTEYNEQFF. The full variable domain, in which reference TRBV5-1 and TRBJ2-1 provide the parts outside the CDR3, is KAGVTQTPRYLIKTRGQQVTLSCSPISGHRSVSWYQQTPGQGLQFLFEYFSETQRNKGNFPGRFSGRQFSNSRSEMNVSTLELGDSALYLCASSLARSGTEYNEQFFGPGTRLTVL.

V gene TRBV9 combines with J gene TRBJ1-4; D is perhaps TRBD1 (6 bases). Looked up from germline, CDR1 is SGDLS and CDR2 is YYNGEE. The CDR3 totals 15 residues. Trimming stripped 6 bases from V and 3 bases from J, with 15 bases between. Written as DNA, the CDR3 is TGTGCCAGCAACGCCGAGGGACATTCTAATGAAAAACTGTTTTTT. It yields the protein CASNAEGHSNEKLFF.

The chain has TRBV10-2 and TRBJ2-3; D possibly corresponds to TRBD2 (5 bases). Germline CDR1 is WSHSY and CDR2 is SAAADI. Trimming shortened V by 4 bases and J by 6 bases, and 20 bases separated the two germline ends. The CDR3 extends over 16 amino acids. DNA of the CDR3: TGCGCCAGCAGTGGATTCGGTCGGGGAACGAAGGATACGCAGTATTTT. Protein: CASSGFGRGTKDTQYF.

The CDR3 protein is CASSYTDRGNGYTF. The CDR3 coding sequence is TGTGCCAGCAGTTACACGGACAGGGGTAATGGCTACACCTTC. The V and J genes are TRBV6-6 and TRBJ1-2; 9 nucleotides agree with TRBD1. J was trimmed by 6 bases and V by 2 bases; bases with no gene match: 4. The germline V gene has CDR1 MNHNY and CDR2 SVGAGI (reference sequence). The CDR3 runs 14 residues.

Points on this clone: In the same sample, other DNA sequences code for this CDR3. The rearrangement links TRBV14 to TRBJ1-2; unclear D gene. Trimming shortened V by 1 base and J by 4 bases, and 7 bases separated the two germline ends. The CDR3 has 13 residues. Germline loops: CDR1 SGHDN, CDR2 FVKESK. The CDR3 loop reads CASSQGSGYGYTF. CDR3 nucleotide sequence: TGTGCCAGCAGCCAAGGTTCGGGCTATGGCTACACCTTC. Full variable domain (outside the CDR3, taken from reference TRBV14 and TRBJ1-2): EAGVTQFPSHSVIEKGQTVTLRCDPISGHDNLYWYRRVMGKEIKFLLHFVKESKQDESGMPNNRFLAERTGGTYSTLKVQPAELEDSGVYFCASSQGSGYGYTFGSGTRLTVV.

This rearrangement joins TRBV7-2 to TRBJ2-3, with TRBD2 identical over 8 bases. In germline, CDR1 is SGHTA, CDR2 FQGNSA. V lost 1 base to trimming and J lost 6 bases; unmatched junction nucleotides: 12. The CDR3 is 17 amino acids. CDR3 in amino acids: CASSLGSAGGPVDTQYF. The CDR3 DNA is TGTGCCAGCAGCTTAGGGTCCGCGGGGGGCCCGGTCGATACGCAGTATTTT. Full variable domain (missing parts from reference TRBV7-2 and TRBJ2-3): GAGVSQSPSNKVTEKGKDVELRCDPISGHTALYWYRQSLGQGLEFLIYFQGNSAPDKSGLPSDRFSAERTGGSVSTLTIQRTQQEDSAVYLCASSLGSAGGPVDTQYFGPGTRLTVL.

This clone was observed a few times. The chain has TRBV7-6 and TRBJ2-3, with D possibly being TRBD2 (5 bases). This CDR3 has 15 residues. From germline, CDR1 is SGHVS and CDR2 FNYEAQ. V shed 5 bases and J shed 4 bases, with 16 bases lying between them. The CDR3 DNA reads as TGTGCCAGCAGCCGAACGAGGGCTCGGGCAGATACGCAGTATTTT. Residues: CASSRTRARADTQYF.

The chain couples TRBV4-1 to TRBJ1-2, with D hard to call. Germline loops: CDR1 MGHRA, CDR2 YSYEKL. V shed 4 bases and J shed 0 bases, with 12 bases lying between them. The CDR3 has 15 amino acids. DNA for the CDR3: TGCGCCAGCAGCCCGGGTGGGAGATCTAACTATGGCTACACCTTC. Amino acid sequence: CASSPGGRSNYGYTF.

This clone appeared a single time. The chain combines TRBV14 with TRBJ2-3; tentatively, D is TRBD2 (6 bases). Germline V gives CDR1 SGHDN, CDR2 FVKESK. V gave up 2 bases and J gave up 0 bases, with 21 bases separating them. The CDR3 extends over 19 amino acids. In DNA form, the CDR3 reads TGTGCCAGCAGCCAAAGATTCGGAGGGGCTCTGACTAGCACAGATACGCAGTATTTT. Encoded protein: CASSQRFGGALTSTDTQYF.

V usage is TRBV9 and J usage is TRBJ2-5; TRBD2 matches at 11 bases. The CDR3 loop spans 21 amino acids. CDR1 SGDLS and CDR2 YYNGEE come from the germline V gene. Trimming removed 0 bases from V and 2 bases from J; junction bases left unmatched: 18. The DNA for the CDR3 is TGTGCCAGCAGCGTAGCTACGGCTAGCGGGGGGAGCATACCGCCTCAAGAGACCCAGTACTTC. Its translation: CASSVATASGGSIPPQETQYF.

J is TRBJ1-3 and V is TRBV12-3 or TRBV12-4; D is ambiguous. V lost 5 bases and J lost 3, with 8 bases in between. This CDR3 spans 13 amino acids. This chain's CDR3 is CASSQTYGNTIYF. CDR3 sequence (DNA): TGTGCCAGCAGTCAAACCTATGGAAACACCATATATTTT.

This clone was seen a single time. The CDR3 loop reads CASRDGQGLGNTIYF. CDR3 nucleotides: TGTGCCAGCAGGGACGGACAGGGGCTCGGAAACACCATATATTTT. The rearrangement uses TRBV6-6 and TRBJ1-3, with 9 bases fitting TRBD1. The CDR3 is 15 amino acids. V was pared by 6 bases and J by 4 bases, with 7 bases of the junction left unmatched. Per the germline V gene, CDR1 is MNHNY and CDR2 is SVGAGI (reference sequence).

The chain uses TRBV6-6 and TRBJ1-2; D is possibly TRBD1 (5 bases). The germline CDR1 and CDR2 sequences are MNHNY and SVGAGI (reference sequence). The CDR3 runs 16 residues. The V and J ends lost 0 bases and 3 bases respectively, with 14 bases between them. The CDR3 DNA reads as TGTGCCAGCAGTTACTCGAAGGAGGGGACCTACTATGGCTACACCTTC. Translated: CASSYSKEGTYYGYTF.

The V and J genes are TRBV5-1 and TRBJ1-4; TRBD1 agrees at 9 bases. The ends lost 4 bases at V and 6 bases at J; junction bases unmatched: 4. Germline CDR1 and CDR2: SGHRS and YFSETQ. This CDR3 region has 14 residues. CDR3 region: CASSPGQGHEKLFF. For the CDR3, the DNA is TGCGCCAGCAGCCCCGGACAGGGGCATGAAAAACTGTTTTTT.

The rearrangement links TRBV4-1 to TRBJ2-3, with D perhaps matching TRBD2 (5 bases). The CDR3 length is 14 residues. Germline lookup yields CDR1 MGHRA and CDR2 YSYEKL. The V end was cut by 3 bases, the J end by 2 bases, with 9 bases between. CDR3 loop: CASSHSSLTDTQYF. In DNA form, the CDR3 reads TGCGCCAGCAGCCACTCTAGCCTCACAGATACGCAGTATTTT.

This clone was seen a handful of times. This chain joins TRBV3-1 (or the pseudogene TRBV3-2) and TRBJ1-1, with TRBD1 matching 7 bases. Germline assignment: CDR1 LGHDT and CDR2 YNNKEL (reference sequence). CDR3 size: 13 residues. V trimming: 4 bases; J trimming: 7 bases; junction bases outside the gene matches: 6. CDR3 protein: CASSPDRAGEAFF. The CDR3 region has the DNA TGTGCCAGCAGCCCCGACAGGGCCGGTGAAGCTTTCTTT.

The chain is built from TRBV5-5 and TRBJ2-1, with D hard to call. Germline CDR1 reads SGHKS; CDR2 reads YYEKEE (reference sequence). The V end lost 2 bases, the J end lost 3 bases, and 6 bases lay between the germline ends. This CDR3 is 13 amino acids long. CDR3 coding DNA: TGTGCCAGCAGCTTACAGAGCTACAATGAGCAGTTCTTC. Protein product: CASSLQSYNEQFF.